The TCR beta chain under discussion was sequenced for a study of tumor T cells in aggressive B-cell lymphoma. Repertoires were generated with immunoSEQ multiplex PCR, while TCRdb's copy carries only in-frame clones and drops some. The data contain around 4,500 clones, approximately 90% of them seen just once; the ten biggest clones take up about 5.2%. Trimming removed 4 bases from V and 3 bases from J; junction bases left unmatched: 19. CDR3 size: 20 residues. Germline assignment: CDR1 KGHSH and CDR2 LQKENI. This TCR came from an adult with diffuse large B cell lymphoma. Sequencing input: tumor tissue. The chain links TRBV18 to TRBJ1-2; 11 nucleotides line up with TRBD1. In nucleotides, the CDR3 is TGTGCCAGCTCACTTTTCCCTTACCCGGGACAGGGGGTAGGAGACTATGGCTACACCTTC. Translation gives CASSLFPYPGQGVGDYGYTF. The full variable domain, with the rest looked up from reference TRBV18 and TRBJ1-2, is NAGVMQNPRHLVRRRGQEARLRCSPMKGHSHVYWYRQLPEEGLKFMVYLQKENIIDESGMPKERFSAEFPKEGPSILRIQQVVRGDSAAYFCASSLFPYPGQGVGDYGYTFGSGTRLTVV.